This section outlines one TCR beta chain sequence together with its context. Its antigen is not known. These data belong to a study of shared clonotypes between healthy human individuals. Across the study: Each donor's CD4 naive and CD4 memory cells filled three plates apiece, CD8 naive two, and CD8 memory one. Overall study findings and caveats: Researchers found naive subsets generally carried larger estimated richness than memory subsets.

Naive CD8 cells, CD45RO-negative and positively selected for CCR7, excluded terminally differentiated effector memory CD45RA+ cells. Healthy adults negative for HIV, lacking recent acute infections or vaccinations, served as donors. Every one of the donors was a Caucasian adult that lived in Nashville, Tennessee. Per the germline V gene, CDR1 is MNHEY and CDR2 is SMNVEV (reference sequence). This CDR3 region has 14 residues. The V gene end was trimmed by 0 bases and the J gene end by 14 bases; junction bases not matched to a gene: 6. Sequenced by immunoSEQ multiplex PCR; TCRdb stores in-frame clones only, minus some. The data hold some 2,100,000 clones, with under 95% observed a single time.

The V gene is TRBV27, the J gene TRBJ1-4; 10 bases are shared with TRBD1. Source material: naive CD8+ T cells from PBMCs. This clonotype was sampled from a man between 18 and 35 years old in good health. Some clones in this sample may be carry-over from other donors' samples. The CDR3 here is CASSLSGQGSGLFF. CDR3 nucleotide sequence: TGTGCCAGCAGTTTATCGGGACAGGGGTCTGGGCTGTTTTTT.